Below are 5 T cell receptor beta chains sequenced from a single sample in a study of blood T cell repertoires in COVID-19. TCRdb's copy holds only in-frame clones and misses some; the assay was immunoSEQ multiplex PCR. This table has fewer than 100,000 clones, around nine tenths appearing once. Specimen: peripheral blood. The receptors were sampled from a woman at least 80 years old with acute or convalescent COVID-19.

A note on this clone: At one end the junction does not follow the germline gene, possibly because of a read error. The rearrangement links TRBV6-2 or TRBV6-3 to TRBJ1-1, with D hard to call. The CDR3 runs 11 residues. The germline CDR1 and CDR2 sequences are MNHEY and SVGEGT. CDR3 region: CASSYPSEAFF. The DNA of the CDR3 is TGTGCCAGCAGTTACCCGTCTGAGGCTTTCTTT.

CDR3 nucleotides: TGTGCCAGCAGCGTAGAGGCAGGGATAACCTCTGGAAACACCATATATTTT. It encodes CASSVEAGITSGNTIYF. The chain has TRBV9 and TRBJ1-3; TRBD1 might be the D (5 bases). In germline, CDR1 is SGDLS, CDR2 YYNGEE. V was clipped by 0 bases and J by 0 bases, with 13 bases between them. This CDR3 is built from 17 residues.

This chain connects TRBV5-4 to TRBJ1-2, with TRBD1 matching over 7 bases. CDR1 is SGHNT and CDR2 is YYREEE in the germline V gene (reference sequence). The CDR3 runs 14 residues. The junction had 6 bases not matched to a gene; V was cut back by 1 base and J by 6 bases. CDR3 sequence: CASSLKTGDNGYTF. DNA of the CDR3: TGTGCCAGCAGCTTGAAAACAGGGGATAATGGCTACACCTTC.

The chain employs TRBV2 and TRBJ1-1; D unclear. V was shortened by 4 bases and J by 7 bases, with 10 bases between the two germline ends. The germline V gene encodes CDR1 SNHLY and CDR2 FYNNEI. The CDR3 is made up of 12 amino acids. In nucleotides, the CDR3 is TGTGCCAGCAGTGCTTTGGCAGTTGAAGCTTTCTTT. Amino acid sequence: CASSALAVEAFF.

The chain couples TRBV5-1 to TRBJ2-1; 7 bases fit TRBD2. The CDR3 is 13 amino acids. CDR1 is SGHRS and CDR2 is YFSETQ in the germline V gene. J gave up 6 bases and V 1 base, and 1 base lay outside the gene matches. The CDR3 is CASSLREGNEQFF. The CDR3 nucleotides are TGCGCCAGCAGCTTGAGGGAGGGCAATGAGCAGTTCTTC.